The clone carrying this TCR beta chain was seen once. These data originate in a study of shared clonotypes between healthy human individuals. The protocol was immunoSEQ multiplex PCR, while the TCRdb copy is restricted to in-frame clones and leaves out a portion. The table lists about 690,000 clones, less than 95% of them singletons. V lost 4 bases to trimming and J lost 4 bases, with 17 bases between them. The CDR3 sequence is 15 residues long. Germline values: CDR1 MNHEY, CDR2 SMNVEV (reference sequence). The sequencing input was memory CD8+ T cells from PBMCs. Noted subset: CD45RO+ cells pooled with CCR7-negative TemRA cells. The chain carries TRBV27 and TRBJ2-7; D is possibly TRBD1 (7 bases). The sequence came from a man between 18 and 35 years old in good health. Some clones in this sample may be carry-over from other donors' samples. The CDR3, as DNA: TGTGCCAGCAGTTACACAGGGGCCGGAGGGTACGAGCAGTACTTC. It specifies CASSYTGAGGYEQYF.